This is a list of T cell receptor beta chains from one sample in a study of cytomegalovirus exposure and HLA in healthy donors. Profiled with immunoSEQ multiplex PCR; TCRdb holds only in-frame clones, not every one. The repertoire holds some 130,000 clones, with approximately 79% as singletons. The sample consisted of PBMCs. These receptors were collected from a middle-aged man in good health and CMV-seropositive. The CDR3 runs from the conserved cysteine through the conserved F or W. A D gene is named only where the DNA matches it firmly. Clone size is not always given. Where it is, it says once, few, many or a class for expanded clones.

CDR3 DNA: TGCGCCAGCAGCTCCTCCGGGAACTCGGCTCGTGAGCAGTTCTTC
CDR3 protein: CASSSSGNSAREQFF
V gene: TRBV5-1
clone size: few
D gene: -
J gene: TRBJ2-1

CDR3 DNA: TGTGCCAGCAGACCTCTCGCGGGAGTGGGTGAGCAGTTCTTC
CDR3 protein: CASRPLAGVGEQFF
V gene: TRBV6-6
clone size: -
D gene: TRBD2
J gene: TRBJ2-1

CDR3 DNA: TGTGCCAGCAGTGAAGGCGCAGGGGCCTATGGCTACACCTTC
CDR3 protein: CASSEGAGAYGYTF
V gene: TRBV6-5
clone size: -
D gene: -
J gene: TRBJ1-2

CDR3 DNA: TGTGCCATCAGTGTTAATGCGGGAGCGCGCAATGAGCAGTTCTTC
CDR3 protein: CAISVNAGARNEQFF
V gene: TRBV10-3
clone size: -
D gene: TRBD2
J gene: TRBJ2-1

CDR3 DNA: TGTGCCAGCAGTCCGGGACAGTTTTTAAACATTCAGTACTTC
CDR3 protein: CASSPGQFLNIQYF
V gene: TRBV27
clone size: -
D gene: TRBD1
J gene: TRBJ2-4

CDR3 DNA: TGCGCCAGCAGCCAAGATCAAGCGGGAGATTGGGAGCAGTACTTC
CDR3 protein: CASSQDQAGDWEQYF
V gene: TRBV4-1
clone size: -
D gene: TRBD2
J gene: TRBJ2-7

CDR3 DNA: TGTGCCAGCAGCTTGGCCCGGGAGGGCCAGGATGAGCAGTTCTTC
CDR3 protein: CASSLAREGQDEQFF
V gene: TRBV5-4
clone size: -
D gene: TRBD2
J gene: TRBJ2-1

CDR3 DNA: TGCAGTGCTTGTTCGGATGAAAAACTGTTTTTT
CDR3 protein: CSACSDEKLFF
V gene: TRBV20-1
clone size: -
D gene: -
J gene: TRBJ1-4

CDR3 DNA: TGTGCCAGCAGAAGCGGACAGCGCTATGGCTACACCTTC
CDR3 protein: CASRSGQRYGYTF
V gene: TRBV28
clone size: -
D gene: -
J gene: TRBJ1-2

CDR3 DNA: TGTGCCAGCAGTTTGGAGGCGGGGGGCTACAATGAGCAGTTCTTC
CDR3 protein: CASSLEAGGYNEQFF
V gene: TRBV25-1
clone size: -
D gene: TRBD2
J gene: TRBJ2-1

CDR3 DNA: TGTGCCAGTAGTATACTAGGACTAGCGGGATTCTCATCCTACAATGAGCAGTTCTTC
CDR3 protein: CASSILGLAGFSSYNEQFF
V gene: TRBV19
clone size: -
D gene: TRBD2
J gene: TRBJ2-1

CDR3 DNA: TGTGCCAGCACCGCCGGGTTCGTCCCTGAAGCTTTCTTT
CDR3 protein: CASTAGFVPEAFF
V gene: TRBV28
clone size: -
D gene: -
J gene: TRBJ1-1

CDR3 DNA: TGCGCCAGCAGTGTTGGTGGGGTAGCGGGACTAAACACCGGGGAGCTGTTTTTT
CDR3 protein: CASSVGGVAGLNTGELFF
V gene: TRBV23-1
clone size: once
D gene: TRBD2
J gene: TRBJ2-2

CDR3 DNA: TGTGCCAGCAGCCCGCGGGGAGGCGGGGAGCTGTTTTTT
CDR3 protein: CASSPRGGGELFF
V gene: TRBV11-1
clone size: -
D gene: -
J gene: TRBJ2-2

CDR3 DNA: TGTTCCAGCAGCTTATCGGGGAATGAAGCTTTCTTT
CDR3 protein: CSSSLSGNEAFF
V gene: TRBV7-9
clone size: once
D gene: -
J gene: TRBJ1-1

CDR3 DNA: TGCGCCAGCAGCGGAGGGACAGCCTATCGAGATGGCTACACCTTC
CDR3 protein: CASSGGTAYRDGYTF
V gene: TRBV5-1
clone size: -
D gene: TRBD1
J gene: TRBJ1-2

CDR3 DNA: TGCGCCAGCAGCCAACAGACAGGGTCGGGAGTAGGGTCCTACGAGCAGTACTTC
CDR3 protein: CASSQQTGSGVGSYEQYF
V gene: TRBV4-1
clone size: -
D gene: -
J gene: TRBJ2-7

CDR3 DNA: TGTGCCAGCAGCTTAACCGTAGGGGTCTACGAGCAGTACTTC
CDR3 protein: CASSLTVGVYEQYF
V gene: TRBV7-9
clone size: -
D gene: -
J gene: TRBJ2-7

CDR3 DNA: TGCGCCAGCAGTCCCGAGCGGGAGGTTCCCTACGAGCAGTACTTC
CDR3 protein: CASSPEREVPYEQYF
V gene: TRBV23-1
clone size: -
D gene: TRBD2
J gene: TRBJ2-7

CDR3 DNA: TGTGCCAGTACCGTTTTCGGGGAAAGCTCCTACGAGCAGTACTTC
CDR3 protein: CASTVFGESSYEQYF
V gene: TRBV27
clone size: -
D gene: -
J gene: TRBJ2-7

CDR3 DNA: TGTGCCAGCAGCTTGCTGGGAAGGGGCACTGAAGCTTTCTTT
CDR3 protein: CASSLLGRGTEAFF
V gene: TRBV5-6
clone size: -
D gene: -
J gene: TRBJ1-1

CDR3 DNA: TGTGCCAGCTCACCCCCTGGACTTCCCGGGGAGCTGTTTTTT
CDR3 protein: CASSPPGLPGELFF
V gene: TRBV18
clone size: -
D gene: -
J gene: TRBJ2-2

CDR3 DNA: TGCGCCAGCAGGGAGAGTGAGCAGTTCTTC
CDR3 protein: CASRESEQFF
V gene: TRBV23-1
clone size: -
D gene: -
J gene: TRBJ2-1

CDR3 DNA: TGCGCCAGCAGCCCTAGGACAGGATCCACTGAAGCTTTCTTT
CDR3 protein: CASSPRTGSTEAFF
V gene: TRBV5-1
clone size: -
D gene: TRBD1
J gene: TRBJ1-1

CDR3 DNA: TGCGCCAGCAGCCCCCAGGGGGAAACATATGAAAAACTGTTTTTT
CDR3 protein: CASSPQGETYEKLFF
V gene: TRBV5-1
clone size: -
D gene: TRBD1
J gene: TRBJ1-4

CDR3 DNA: TGTGCCAGCAGACCTTCCGGGACAGGGGGAAACGAGCAGTACTTC
CDR3 protein: CASRPSGTGGNEQYF
V gene: TRBV6-5
clone size: -
D gene: TRBD1
J gene: TRBJ2-7

CDR3 DNA: TGTGCCAGCAGCCTAGGGACAGGCCTCAACGAGCAGTACTTC
CDR3 protein: CASSLGTGLNEQYF
V gene: TRBV11-2
clone size: once
D gene: TRBD1
J gene: TRBJ2-7

CDR3 DNA: TGCGCCAGCAGCCAAGGCCGACTAGCGGGAGGGCCGGACGTTGAGACCCAGTACTTC
CDR3 protein: CASSQGRLAGGPDVETQYF
V gene: TRBV4-1
clone size: -
D gene: TRBD2
J gene: TRBJ2-5

CDR3 DNA: TGTGCCACCAGCAGAGTCAGGGCTGGCAATCAGCCCCAGCATTTT
CDR3 protein: CATSRVRAGNQPQHF
V gene: TRBV15
clone size: few
D gene: -
J gene: TRBJ1-5

CDR3 DNA: TGTGCCAGCTCATCAGGGGACTATGGCTACACCTTC
CDR3 protein: CASSSGDYGYTF
V gene: TRBV18
clone size: -
D gene: -
J gene: TRBJ1-2

CDR3 DNA: TGCAGTGTCGGGAGTGTCTACGAGCAGTACTTC
CDR3 protein: CSVGSVYEQYF
V gene: TRBV20-1
clone size: -
D gene: -
J gene: TRBJ2-7

CDR3 DNA: TGTGCCAGCACCCTTATGACAGCGAACACTGAAGCTTTCTTT
CDR3 protein: CASTLMTANTEAFF
V gene: TRBV9
clone size: -
D gene: -
J gene: TRBJ1-1

CDR3 DNA: TGTGCCAGCAGCTTAACAGGAGGGGTAGTAGCCCAGCATTTT
CDR3 protein: CASSLTGGVVAQHF
V gene: TRBV7-2
clone size: -
D gene: -
J gene: TRBJ1-5

CDR3 DNA: TGTGCCATCAGTGAGTCCCAGGACTACCACAATGAGCAGTTCTTC
CDR3 protein: CAISESQDYHNEQFF
V gene: TRBV10-3
clone size: -
D gene: -
J gene: TRBJ2-1

CDR3 DNA: TGTGCCAGCAGTTTAATCAGTAACACAGATACGCAGTATTTT
CDR3 protein: CASSLISNTDTQYF
V gene: TRBV27
clone size: -
D gene: -
J gene: TRBJ2-3

CDR3 DNA: TGTGCCAGCAGCTTAGTCCGGGGGGCGGACAAGTACTTC
CDR3 protein: CASSLVRGADKYF
V gene: TRBV7-8
clone size: -
D gene: -
J gene: TRBJ2-7

CDR3 DNA: TGTGCCTGGAAATGGACTAGCGGCCAAGAGACCCAGTACTTC
CDR3 protein: CAWKWTSGQETQYF
V gene: TRBV30
clone size: -
D gene: TRBD2
J gene: TRBJ2-5

CDR3 DNA: TGCAGCGTTACAGGGGGAGGTCGAGAAAAACTGTTTTTT
CDR3 protein: CSVTGGGREKLFF
V gene: TRBV29-1
clone size: -
D gene: TRBD1
J gene: TRBJ1-4

CDR3 DNA: TGTGCCAGCAGCCAAGATCGGAACGGGAGGCACCTCTCCTACGAGCAGTACTTC
CDR3 protein: CASSQDRNGRHLSYEQYF
V gene: TRBV4-2
clone size: -
D gene: TRBD2
J gene: TRBJ2-7

CDR3 DNA: TGTGCCAGCAGTCAAACAGGGGCGGGAAGAGAGACCCAGTACTTC
CDR3 protein: CASSQTGAGRETQYF
V gene: TRBV28
clone size: few
D gene: -
J gene: TRBJ2-5

CDR3 DNA: TGTGCCAGCAGCTTAATCAGGGGCAACGGGGAGCTGTTTTTT
CDR3 protein: CASSLIRGNGELFF
V gene: TRBV7-9
clone size: once
D gene: -
J gene: TRBJ2-2

CDR3 DNA: TGCGCCAGCAGCTCGATACAGGGCGGCCACGAGCAGTACTTC
CDR3 protein: CASSSIQGGHEQYF
V gene: TRBV5-1
clone size: -
D gene: -
J gene: TRBJ2-7

CDR3 DNA: TGTGCCAGCAGCGCGGCCAGTCCTAACTATGGCTACACCTTC
CDR3 protein: CASSAASPNYGYTF
V gene: TRBV7-9
clone size: few
D gene: -
J gene: TRBJ1-2

CDR3 DNA: TGTGCCAGCGGGGACAGGGCCTCCTACGAGCAGTACTTC
CDR3 protein: CASGDRASYEQYF
V gene: TRBV6-1
clone size: -
D gene: TRBD1
J gene: TRBJ2-7

CDR3 DNA: TGTGCCAGCAGTCCACTAGCGGGTTTCTACGAGCAGTACTTC
CDR3 protein: CASSPLAGFYEQYF
V gene: TRBV11-2
clone size: -
D gene: TRBD2
J gene: TRBJ2-7

CDR3 DNA: TGCGCCAGCAGTGAGGGACAGGATCAGCCCCAGCATTTT
CDR3 protein: CASSEGQDQPQHF
V gene: TRBV10-2
clone size: -
D gene: TRBD1
J gene: TRBJ1-5

CDR3 DNA: TGTGCCAGCAGCTTGGGTGGACAGGGAGTAAATGGCTACACCTTC
CDR3 protein: CASSLGGQGVNGYTF
V gene: TRBV5-4
clone size: -
D gene: TRBD1
J gene: TRBJ1-2

CDR3 DNA: TGTGCCACCAGCAGAGGACAGATAAAATACTATGGCTACACCTTC
CDR3 protein: CATSRGQIKYYGYTF
V gene: TRBV15
clone size: -
D gene: -
J gene: TRBJ1-2

CDR3 DNA: TGTGCCAGCAGAGGACAGACCCAAGAGACCCAGTACTTC
CDR3 protein: CASRGQTQETQYF
V gene: TRBV5-4
clone size: -
D gene: -
J gene: TRBJ2-5

CDR3 DNA: TGTGCCAGCAATGAAGTTCTGAGTGGGAGCTCTTCGGAGCAGTTCTTC
CDR3 protein: CASNEVLSGSSSEQFF
V gene: TRBV6-1
clone size: -
D gene: -
J gene: TRBJ2-1

CDR3 DNA: TGTGCCAGCAGCAGGGGTCTGAACACCATATATTTT
CDR3 protein: CASSRGLNTIYF
V gene: TRBV11-3
clone size: -
D gene: -
J gene: TRBJ1-3

CDR3 DNA: TGTGCCAGCAGTCTGACAGCGCTCAATAATTCACCCCTCCACTTT
CDR3 protein: CASSLTALNNSPLHF
V gene: TRBV27
clone size: -
D gene: -
J gene: TRBJ1-6

CDR3 DNA: TGTGCCAGCAGCCACCTAAAACAGGGGGCGAAGGAAAAACTGTTTTTT
CDR3 protein: CASSHLKQGAKEKLFF
V gene: TRBV14
clone size: -
D gene: TRBD1
J gene: TRBJ1-4